The clone carrying this T cell receptor (beta chain) occurred many times. The antigen remains undetermined. The sample originates from a study of human T cells and chemical hapten exposure. Points from the study as a whole: PT1 expanded TCR numbers tracked positively with patch test score. Significantly greater numbers of large CDR3 similarity clusters came from expanded TCRs than from controls.

This sample's time point: pre-sensitization, week 0. Specified treatment: therapeutic diphenylcyclopropenone sensitization with weekly scalp DPC. Library construction involved attaching unique molecular identifiers to individual cDNA molecules, which allowed quantitative, reproducible TCR counting. TCRdb passed the RACE reads through MiXCR, listing each CDR3 protein once. The repertoire consists of a few hundred thousand distinct CDR3 sequences, with around 5.5% occurring once and the leading ten covering about 7.7%. Trimming shortened V by 1 base and J by 1 base, and 9 bases separated the two germline ends. This CDR3 is 15 amino acids long. CDR1 and CDR2 (germline): LGHNA, YSLEER.

The sequence derives from a woman aged 18-30 years with alopecia areata. Some clones in this sample may be carry-over from other donors' samples. This chain connects TRBV4-3 to TRBJ2-3, with D tentatively TRBD1 (6 bases). The starting material was whole blood, obtained in connection with sensitization to the hapten diphenylcyclopropenone (DPC). DNA of the CDR3: TGCGCCAGCAGCCAAGGGACAGTCCGCACAGATACGCAGTATTTT. It is translated as CASSQGTVRTDTQYF.